One sample yielded the 20 T cell receptor beta chains listed below, sequenced in a study of T cell responses to AZD1222 COVID-19 vaccine. Profiled with immunoSEQ multiplex PCR; TCRdb holds only in-frame clones, not every one. The sample carries about 100,000 clones, 80% to 95% recorded once. The material sequenced was peripheral blood, taken on day 0 of AZD1222 vaccination. The receptors here all came from an adult in good health.

CDR3 protein: CASSSGVNRDRGNNQPQHF. The CDR3 DNA follows: TGCGCCAGCAGCTCGGGCGTAAATCGGGACAGGGGAAACAATCAGCCCCAGCATTTT. V and J are TRBV5-1 and TRBJ1-5, with TRBD1 identical over 10 bases. This CDR3 spans 19 amino acids. Germline CDR1 reads SGHRS; CDR2 reads YFSETQ. The trim removed 3 bases at V and 3 bases at J, leaving 15 bases unmatched.

V is TRBV5-1 and J is TRBJ1-2, with 7 bases fitting TRBD1. The CDR3 covers 15 residues. V lost 4 bases to trimming and J lost 2 bases; unmatched junction nucleotides: 8. The germline gives CDR1 SGHRS, CDR2 YFSETQ. CDR3 region: CASSLGGAYNYGYTF. The CDR3 DNA reads as TGCGCCAGCAGCCTAGGGGGCGCTTACAACTATGGCTACACCTTC.

This rearrangement joins TRBV7-6 to TRBJ2-5; perhaps TRBD1 as D (5 bases). Deletions cut 1 base from V and 2 bases from J, with 20 bases between. The CDR3 covers 18 residues. In germline, CDR1 is SGHVS, CDR2 FNYEAQ. CDR3 loop: CASSLGWKRQNLQETQYF. CDR3 in DNA: TGTGCCAGCAGCTTAGGGTGGAAAAGACAGAATCTTCAAGAGACCCAGTACTTC.

This clone has only a few counts. This chain connects TRBV2 to TRBJ1-4; weak D call: TRBD1 (6 bases). Per germline, CDR1 SNHLY and CDR2 FYNNEI. This CDR3 is 15 amino acids long. The V end was cut by 6 bases, the J end by 6 bases, with 17 bases between. This CDR3 reads CASSPVGTGYEKLFF. The CDR3 nucleotides are TGTGCCAGCAGCCCGGTGGGTACAGGGTATGAAAAACTGTTTTTT.

This clone was detected only a few times. V and J are TRBV7-8 and TRBJ2-7; 10 bases fit TRBD1. The V gene end was trimmed by 5 bases and the J gene end by 4 bases; junction bases not matched to a gene: 8. Germline V gene sequence: CDR1 SGHVS, CDR2 FQNEAQ. This CDR3 comprises 15 residues. The DNA of the CDR3 is TGTGCCAGCAGCGGGCGACGGGACAGGGGTTACGAGCAGTACTTC. Residues: CASSGRRDRGYEQYF. The variable domain in full, completed from reference TRBV7-8 and TRBJ2-7, reads GAGVSQSPRYKVAKRGQDVALRCDPISGHVSLFWYQQALGQGPEFLTYFQNEAQLDKSGLPSDRFFAERPEGSVSTLKIQRTQQEDSAVYLCASSGRRDRGYEQYFGPGTRLTVT.

The rearrangement joins TRBV7-9 to TRBJ1-2, with D unclear. Germline V gene sequence: CDR1 SEHNR, CDR2 FQNEAQ (reference sequence). V was cut by 5 bases and J by 2 bases, with 3 bases left in between. This CDR3 has 11 amino acids. The CDR3 here is CASSANYGYTF. CDR3 bases: TGTGCCAGCAGCGCAAACTATGGCTACACCTTC.

This chain uses TRBV2 with TRBJ2-4; 8 nucleotides match TRBD1. This CDR3 spans 16 amino acids. Germline CDR1 SNHLY, CDR2 FYNNEI. V was pared by 7 bases and J by 3 bases, with 11 bases of the junction left unmatched. The CDR3 spells CASTDTGTGNKNIQYF. CDR3 in DNA: TGTGCCAGCACCGATACCGGGACAGGAAACAAAAACATTCAGTACTTC.

The V gene is TRBV27, the J gene TRBJ1-6; D is possibly TRBD1 (6 bases). The CDR3 length is 16 residues. CDR1 and CDR2 from the germline V gene are MNHEY and SMNVEV (reference sequence). Trimming pared 3 bases from V and 7 bases from J, leaving 16 bases between. Here the CDR3 DNA reads TGTGCCAGCAGTTTTACAGGGCCGGCGGGAAATTCACCCCTCCACTTT. Its translation is CASSFTGPAGNSPLHF.

The J gene is TRBJ1-5, the V gene TRBV7-9; no clear D. Germline CDR1 reads SEHNR; CDR2 reads FQNEAQ (reference sequence). The CDR3 totals 14 residues. V was clipped by 0 bases and J by 4 bases, with 7 bases between them. CDR3 amino acids: CASSLAEGNQPQHF. The CDR3, as DNA: TGTGCCAGCAGCTTAGCGGAGGGTAATCAGCCCCAGCATTTT.

The rearrangement links TRBV30 to TRBJ1-4; 12 bases are shared with TRBD1. CDR3 length equals 14 residues. The germline V gene has CDR1 GTSNPN and CDR2 SVGIG (reference sequence). J gave up 11 bases and V 1 base, and 5 bases lay outside the gene matches. The CDR3 sequence is CAWSDRDRGPKLFF. The CDR3, as DNA: TGTGCCTGGAGTGACCGGGACAGGGGGCCTAAACTGTTTTTT.

The chain links TRBV7-2 to TRBJ2-7; tentative D call: TRBD2 (6 bases). V was pared by 5 bases and J by 5 bases, with 16 bases between. This CDR3 has 14 residues. Looked up from germline, CDR1 is SGHTA and CDR2 is FQGNSA. The CDR3 nucleotides read TGTGCCAGCAGCCGCGGGGTAGTCCCCCACGAGCAGTACTTC. It is translated as CASSRGVVPHEQYF.

The chain uses TRBV18 and TRBJ2-5, with D uncertain. The germline CDR1 and CDR2 sequences are KGHSH and LQKENI. Trimming shortened V by 3 bases and J by 4 bases, and 12 bases separated the two germline ends. The CDR3 covers 14 residues. This CDR3 is CASSPVSGGETQYF. The CDR3 bases are TGTGCCAGCTCACCTGTTTCAGGTGGAGAGACCCAGTACTTC.

In this sample, this clone turned up once. The genes are TRBV7-9 and TRBJ2-7; 8 bases are a match to TRBD2. Germline V CDR1 and CDR2: SEHNR, FQNEAQ (reference sequence). The ends lost 5 bases at V and 3 bases at J; junction bases unmatched: 9. The CDR3 spans 15 residues. The CDR3 sequence: CASSHKRESGYEQYF. The CDR3 DNA follows: TGTGCCAGCAGCCATAAGCGGGAGTCAGGCTACGAGCAGTACTTC. The full variable domain, with the rest looked up from reference TRBV7-9 and TRBJ2-7, is DTGVSQNPRHKITKRGQNVTFRCDPISEHNRLYWYRQTLGQGPEFLTYFQNEAQLEKSRLLSDRFSAERPKGSFSTLEIQRTEQGDSAMYLCASSHKRESGYEQYFGPGTRLTVT.

V usage is TRBV30 and J usage is TRBJ1-5, with 7 bases that match TRBD1. CDR1 GTSNPN and CDR2 SVGIG come from the germline V gene (reference sequence). J gave up 7 bases and V 4 bases, and 10 bases lay outside the gene matches. The CDR3 loop spans 14 amino acids. The CDR3 sequence: CAWTRTGLKQPQHF. Written as DNA, the CDR3 is TGTGCCTGGACACGGACAGGTCTAAAGCAGCCCCAGCATTTT.

This chain links TRBV28 with TRBJ2-1; D is possibly TRBD2 (5 bases). V lost 3 bases to trimming and J lost 4 bases, with 7 bases between them. The CDR3 is 13 amino acids. Germline assignment: CDR1 MDHEN and CDR2 SYDVKM. As DNA, the CDR3 is TGTGCCAGCAGTTTTTCGGGGTACAATGAGCAGTTCTTC. It is translated as CASSFSGYNEQFF.

The CDR3 nucleotides are TGTGCCAGCAGTTTATTGGGGAGCCCGATGCATTTT. It encodes CASSLLGSPMHF. V gene TRBV27 combines with J gene TRBJ1-5; D not certain. The CDR3 totals 12 residues. Germline CDR1 is MNHEY and CDR2 is SMNVEV (reference sequence). Trimming pared 1 base from V and 15 bases from J, leaving 13 bases between.

J is TRBJ2-3 and V is TRBV10-3, with TRBD2 as a possible D gene (6 bases). V lost 6 bases and J lost 0, with 10 bases in between. This CDR3 is 14 amino acids long. The germline V gene encodes CDR1 ENHRY and CDR2 SYGVKD. CDR3 nucleotides: TGTGCCATCAGAGGAGGGAGGAGCACAGATACGCAGTATTTT. Protein product: CAIRGGRSTDTQYF.

The chain is built from TRBV29-1 and TRBJ2-7; D may correspond to TRBD1 or TRBD2 (5 bases each). The germline gives CDR1 SQVTM, CDR2 ANQGSEA. The germline V and J ends were trimmed by 6 bases and 6 bases, with 15 bases remaining between them. This CDR3 spans 12 amino acids. The CDR3 nucleotides are TGCAGCGTCGCTGACGAGGGGTTCGAGCAGTACTTC. This translates into CSVADEGFEQYF.

The chain employs TRBV3-1 (or the pseudogene TRBV3-2) and TRBJ2-5; 9 bases are shared with TRBD2. Germline V CDR1 and CDR2: LGHDT, YNNKEL (reference sequence). V lost 0 bases to trimming and J lost 4 bases; unmatched junction nucleotides: 6. This CDR3 spans 16 amino acids. CDR3 sequence reads: CASSQDIGAGGETQYF. The CDR3 DNA is TGTGCCAGCAGCCAAGACATTGGAGCGGGAGGAGAGACCCAGTACTTC.

This sequence joins TRBV4-2 and TRBJ1-4; a weak D match, TRBD1 (5 bases). CDR1 and CDR2 (germline): LGHNA, YNFKEQ. This CDR3 has 16 residues. V lost 0 bases and J lost 4, with 12 bases in between. The CDR3 spells CASSQDRGHRNEKLFF. For the CDR3, the DNA is TGTGCCAGCAGCCAAGACAGAGGACACCGTAATGAAAAACTGTTTTTT.